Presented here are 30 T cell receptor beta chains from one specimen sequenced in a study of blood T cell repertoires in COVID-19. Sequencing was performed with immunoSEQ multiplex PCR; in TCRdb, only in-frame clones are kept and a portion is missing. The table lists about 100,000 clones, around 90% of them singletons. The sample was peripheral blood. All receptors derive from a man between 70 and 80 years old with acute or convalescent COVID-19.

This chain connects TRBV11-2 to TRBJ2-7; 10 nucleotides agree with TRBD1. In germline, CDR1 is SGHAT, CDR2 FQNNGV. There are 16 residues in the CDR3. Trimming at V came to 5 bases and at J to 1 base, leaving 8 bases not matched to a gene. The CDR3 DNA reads TGTGCCAGCAGCCCATGGGACAGGGGACCGTCCTACGAGCAGTACTTC. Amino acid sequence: CASSPWDRGPSYEQYF.

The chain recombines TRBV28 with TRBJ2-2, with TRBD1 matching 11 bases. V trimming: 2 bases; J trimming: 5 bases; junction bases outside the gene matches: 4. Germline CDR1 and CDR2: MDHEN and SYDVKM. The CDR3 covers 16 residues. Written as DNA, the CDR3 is TGTGCCAGCAGTTTAAGAGGGACAGGGGGTACCGGGGAGCTGTTTTTT. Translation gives CASSLRGTGGTGELFF.

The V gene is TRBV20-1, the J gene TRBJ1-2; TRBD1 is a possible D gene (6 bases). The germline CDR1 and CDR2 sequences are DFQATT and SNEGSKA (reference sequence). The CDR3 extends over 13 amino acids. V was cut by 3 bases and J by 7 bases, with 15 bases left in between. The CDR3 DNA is TGCAGTGCTAGTAAGGACAGATCCAGTGGCTACACCTTC. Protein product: CSASKDRSSGYTF.

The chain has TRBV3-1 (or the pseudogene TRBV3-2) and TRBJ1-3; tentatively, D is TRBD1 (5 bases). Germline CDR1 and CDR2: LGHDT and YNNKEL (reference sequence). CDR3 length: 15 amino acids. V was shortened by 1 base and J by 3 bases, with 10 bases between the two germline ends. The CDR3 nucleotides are TGTGCCAGCAGCCAAGGGAGGGGTGGTGGAAACACCATATATTTT. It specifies CASSQGRGGGNTIYF.

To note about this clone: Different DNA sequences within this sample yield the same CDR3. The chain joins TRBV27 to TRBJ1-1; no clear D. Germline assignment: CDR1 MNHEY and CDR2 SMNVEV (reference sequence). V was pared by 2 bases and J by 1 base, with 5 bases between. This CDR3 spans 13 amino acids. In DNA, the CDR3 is TGTGCCAGCAGTTTAAATAGGAACACTGAAGCTTTCTTT. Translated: CASSLNRNTEAFF.

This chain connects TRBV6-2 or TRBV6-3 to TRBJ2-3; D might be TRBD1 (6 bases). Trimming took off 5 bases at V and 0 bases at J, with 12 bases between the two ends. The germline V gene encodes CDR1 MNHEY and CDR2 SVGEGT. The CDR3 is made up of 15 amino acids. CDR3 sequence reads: CASSPWGHSTDTQYF. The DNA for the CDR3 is TGTGCCAGCAGTCCCTGGGGACATAGCACAGATACGCAGTATTTT.

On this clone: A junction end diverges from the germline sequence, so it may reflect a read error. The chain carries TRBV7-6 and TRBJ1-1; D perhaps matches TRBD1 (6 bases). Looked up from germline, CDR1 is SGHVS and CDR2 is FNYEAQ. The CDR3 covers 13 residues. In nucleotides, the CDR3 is TGTGCCAGCAGCTTACAGGGGAACGCTGAAGCTTTCTTT. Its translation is CASSLQGNAEAFF.

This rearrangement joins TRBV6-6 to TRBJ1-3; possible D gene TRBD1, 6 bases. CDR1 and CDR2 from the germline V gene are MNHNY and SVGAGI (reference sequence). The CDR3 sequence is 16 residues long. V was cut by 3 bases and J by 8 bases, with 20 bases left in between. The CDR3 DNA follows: TGTGCCAGCAGTTATGGGGGCAGAGACTCGTCGGACACCATATATTTT. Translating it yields CASSYGGRDSSDTIYF.

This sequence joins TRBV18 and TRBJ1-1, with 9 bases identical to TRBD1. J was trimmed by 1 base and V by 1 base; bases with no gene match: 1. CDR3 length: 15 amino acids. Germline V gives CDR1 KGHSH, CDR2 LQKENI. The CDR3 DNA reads TGTGCCAGCTCACCACGGACAGGGGAGAACACTGAAGCTTTCTTT. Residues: CASSPRTGENTEAFF.

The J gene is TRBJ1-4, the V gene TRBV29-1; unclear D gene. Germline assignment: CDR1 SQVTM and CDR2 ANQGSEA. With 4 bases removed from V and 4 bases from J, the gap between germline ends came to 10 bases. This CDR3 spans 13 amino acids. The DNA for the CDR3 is TGCAGCGTTGTCCACAAGTATAATGAAAAACTGTTTTTT. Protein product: CSVVHKYNEKLFF.

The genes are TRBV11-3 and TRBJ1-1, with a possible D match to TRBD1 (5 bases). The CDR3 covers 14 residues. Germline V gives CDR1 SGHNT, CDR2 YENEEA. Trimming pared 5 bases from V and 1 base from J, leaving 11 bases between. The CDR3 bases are TGTGCCAGCAGCAAACCCAGGGAGAACACTGAAGCTTTCTTT. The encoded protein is CASSKPRENTEAFF. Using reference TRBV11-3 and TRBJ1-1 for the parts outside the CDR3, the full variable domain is EAGVVQSPRYKIIEKKQPVAFWCNPISGHNTLYWYLQNLGQGPELLIRYENEEAVDDSQLPKDRFSAERLKGVDSTLKIQPAELGDSAVYLCASSKPRENTEAFFGQGTRLTVV.

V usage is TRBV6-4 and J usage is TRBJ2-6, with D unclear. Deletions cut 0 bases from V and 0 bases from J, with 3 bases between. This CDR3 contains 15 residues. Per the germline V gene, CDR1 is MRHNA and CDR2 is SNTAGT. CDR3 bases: TGTGCCAGCAGTGACTCCGGCTCTGGGGCCAACGTCCTGACTTTC. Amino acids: CASSDSGSGANVLTF.

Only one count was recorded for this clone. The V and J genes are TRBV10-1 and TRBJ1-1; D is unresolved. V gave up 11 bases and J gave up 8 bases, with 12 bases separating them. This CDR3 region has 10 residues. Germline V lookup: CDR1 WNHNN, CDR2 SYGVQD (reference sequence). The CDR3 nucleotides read TGCGCCCCCCCCCGAGAAGAAGCTTTCTTT. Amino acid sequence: CAPPREEAFF.

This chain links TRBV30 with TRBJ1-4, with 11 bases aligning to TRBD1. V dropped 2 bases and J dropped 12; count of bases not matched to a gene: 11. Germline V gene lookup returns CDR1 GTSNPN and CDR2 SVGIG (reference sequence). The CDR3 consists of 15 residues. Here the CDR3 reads CAWSLGQGAGGELFF. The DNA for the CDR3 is TGTGCCTGGAGTTTAGGACAGGGGGCCGGAGGGGAACTGTTTTTT.

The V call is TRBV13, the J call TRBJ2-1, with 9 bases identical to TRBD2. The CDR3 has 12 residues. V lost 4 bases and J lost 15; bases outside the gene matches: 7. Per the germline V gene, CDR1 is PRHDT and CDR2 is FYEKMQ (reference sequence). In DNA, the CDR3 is TGTGCCAGCAGCTCCTCAGCGGGGGGAGCGTTCTTC. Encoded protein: CASSSSAGGAFF.

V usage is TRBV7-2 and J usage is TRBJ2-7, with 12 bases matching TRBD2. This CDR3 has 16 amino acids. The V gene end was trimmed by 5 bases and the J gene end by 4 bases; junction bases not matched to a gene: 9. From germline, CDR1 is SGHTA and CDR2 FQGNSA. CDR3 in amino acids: CASSPRGLAGFYEQYF. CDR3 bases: TGTGCCAGCAGCCCCCGAGGACTAGCGGGGTTTTACGAGCAGTACTTC.

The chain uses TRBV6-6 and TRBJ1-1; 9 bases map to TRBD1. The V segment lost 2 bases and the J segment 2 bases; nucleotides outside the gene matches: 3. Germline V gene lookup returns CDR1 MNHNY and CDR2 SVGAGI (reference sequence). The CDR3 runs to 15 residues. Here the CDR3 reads CASSYGQGFNTEAFF. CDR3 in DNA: TGTGCCAGCAGTTACGGACAGGGGTTTAACACTGAAGCTTTCTTT.

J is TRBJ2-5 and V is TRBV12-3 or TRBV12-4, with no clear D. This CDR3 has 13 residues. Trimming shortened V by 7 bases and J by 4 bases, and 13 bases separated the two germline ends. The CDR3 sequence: CASTFAHGETQYF. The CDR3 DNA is TGTGCCAGCACCTTCGCGCATGGAGAGACCCAGTACTTC.

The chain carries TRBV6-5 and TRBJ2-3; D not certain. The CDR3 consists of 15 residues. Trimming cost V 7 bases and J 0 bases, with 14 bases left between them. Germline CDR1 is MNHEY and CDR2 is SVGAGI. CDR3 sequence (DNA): TGTGCCAGCACCTCGCTAGGAACTAGCACAGATACGCAGTATTTT. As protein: CASTSLGTSTDTQYF.

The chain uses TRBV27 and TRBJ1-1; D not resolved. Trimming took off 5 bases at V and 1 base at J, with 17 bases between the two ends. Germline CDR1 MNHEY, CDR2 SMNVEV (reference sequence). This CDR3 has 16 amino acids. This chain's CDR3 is CASSLDRGISNTEAFF. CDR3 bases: TGTGCCAGCAGTCTCGATCGCGGGATATCGAACACTGAAGCTTTCTTT.

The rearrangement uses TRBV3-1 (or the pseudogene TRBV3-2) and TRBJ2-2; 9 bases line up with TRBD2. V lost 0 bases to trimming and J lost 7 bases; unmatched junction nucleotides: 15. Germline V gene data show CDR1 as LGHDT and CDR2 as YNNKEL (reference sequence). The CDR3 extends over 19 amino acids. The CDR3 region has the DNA TGTGCCAGCAGCCAAGAACTAGCTAGGCTAGCGGGGTTGAGCGGGGAGCTGTTTTTT. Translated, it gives CASSQELARLAGLSGELFF.

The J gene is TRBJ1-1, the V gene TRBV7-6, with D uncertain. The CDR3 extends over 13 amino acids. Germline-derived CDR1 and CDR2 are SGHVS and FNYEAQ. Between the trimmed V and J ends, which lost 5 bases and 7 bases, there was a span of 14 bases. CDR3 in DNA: TGTGCCAGCAGCGAACCGGAGAAGAATGAAGCTTTCTTT. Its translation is CASSEPEKNEAFF. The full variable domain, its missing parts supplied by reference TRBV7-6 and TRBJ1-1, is GAGVSQSPRYKVTKRGQDVALRCDPISGHVSLYWYRQALGQGPEFLTYFNYEAQQDKSGLPNDRFSAERPEGSISTLTIQRTEQRDSAMYRCASSEPEKNEAFFGQGTRLTVV.

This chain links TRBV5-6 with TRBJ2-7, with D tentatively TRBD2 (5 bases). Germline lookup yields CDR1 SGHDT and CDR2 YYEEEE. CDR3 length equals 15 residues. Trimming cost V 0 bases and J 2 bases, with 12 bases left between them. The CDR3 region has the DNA TGTGCCAGCAGCTTGGTCGGCGGGCCACCCTACGAGCAGTACTTC. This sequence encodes CASSLVGGPPYEQYF.

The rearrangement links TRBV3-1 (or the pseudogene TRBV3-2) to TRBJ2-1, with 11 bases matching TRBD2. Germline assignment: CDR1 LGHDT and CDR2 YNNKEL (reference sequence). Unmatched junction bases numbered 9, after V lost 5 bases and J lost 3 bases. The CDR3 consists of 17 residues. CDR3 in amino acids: CASSSPTSGGDYNEQFF. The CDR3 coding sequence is TGTGCCAGCAGCTCTCCCACTAGCGGGGGAGACTACAATGAGCAGTTCTTC.

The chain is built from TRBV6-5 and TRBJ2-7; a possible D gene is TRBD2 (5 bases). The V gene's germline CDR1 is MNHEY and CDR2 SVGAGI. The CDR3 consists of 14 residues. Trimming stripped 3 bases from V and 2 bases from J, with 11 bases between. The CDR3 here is CASSYSPGTYEQYF. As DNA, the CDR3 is TGTGCCAGCAGTTATAGTCCGGGAACCTACGAGCAGTACTTC.

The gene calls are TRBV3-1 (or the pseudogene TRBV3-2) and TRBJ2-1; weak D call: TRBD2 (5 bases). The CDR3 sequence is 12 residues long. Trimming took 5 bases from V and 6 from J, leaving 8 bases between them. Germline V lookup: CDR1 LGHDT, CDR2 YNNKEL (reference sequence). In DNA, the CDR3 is TGTGCCAGCAGCGGGCGGGTCAATGAGCAGTTCTTC. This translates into CASSGRVNEQFF.

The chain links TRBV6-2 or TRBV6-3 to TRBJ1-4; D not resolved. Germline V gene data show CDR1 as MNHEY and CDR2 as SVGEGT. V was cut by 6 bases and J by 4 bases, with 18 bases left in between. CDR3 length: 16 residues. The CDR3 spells CASSPLYPILNEKLFF. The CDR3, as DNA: TGTGCCAGCAGCCCTCTTTACCCTATTCTTAATGAAAAACTGTTTTTT.

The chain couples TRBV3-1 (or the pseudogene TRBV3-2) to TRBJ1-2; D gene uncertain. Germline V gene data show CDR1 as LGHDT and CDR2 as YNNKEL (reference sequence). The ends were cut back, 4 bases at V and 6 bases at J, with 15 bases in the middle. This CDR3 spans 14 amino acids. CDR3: CASSPRGSSHGYTF. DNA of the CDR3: TGTGCCAGCAGCCCCCGAGGGTCATCCCATGGCTACACCTTC.

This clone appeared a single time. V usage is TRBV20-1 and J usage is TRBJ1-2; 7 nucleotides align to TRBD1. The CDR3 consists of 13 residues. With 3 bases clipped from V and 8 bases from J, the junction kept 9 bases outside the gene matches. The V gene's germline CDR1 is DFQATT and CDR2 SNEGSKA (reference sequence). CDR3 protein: CSASQRGGAGYTF. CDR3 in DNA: TGCAGTGCTAGTCAGAGAGGGGGCGCAGGCTACACCTTC.

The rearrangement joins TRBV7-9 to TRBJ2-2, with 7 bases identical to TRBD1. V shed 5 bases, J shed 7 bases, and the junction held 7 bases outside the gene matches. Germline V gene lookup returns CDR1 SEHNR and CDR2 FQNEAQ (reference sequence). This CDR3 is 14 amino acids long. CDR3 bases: TGTGCCAGCAGCCCCCGACAGGGAAGCGGGGAGCTGTTTTTT. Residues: CASSPRQGSGELFF.